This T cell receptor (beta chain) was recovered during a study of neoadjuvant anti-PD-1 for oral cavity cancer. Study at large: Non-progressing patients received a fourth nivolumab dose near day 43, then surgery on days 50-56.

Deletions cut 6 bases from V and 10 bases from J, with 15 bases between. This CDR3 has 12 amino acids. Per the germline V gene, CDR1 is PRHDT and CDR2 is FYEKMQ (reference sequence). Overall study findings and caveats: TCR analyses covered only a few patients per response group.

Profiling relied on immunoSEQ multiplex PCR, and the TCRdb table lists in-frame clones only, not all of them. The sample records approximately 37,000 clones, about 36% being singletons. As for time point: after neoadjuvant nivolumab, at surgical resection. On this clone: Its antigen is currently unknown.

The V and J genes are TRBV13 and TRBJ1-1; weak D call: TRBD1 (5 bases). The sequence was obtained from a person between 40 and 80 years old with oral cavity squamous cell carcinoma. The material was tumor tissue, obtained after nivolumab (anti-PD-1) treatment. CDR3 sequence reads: CASRYLTERAFF. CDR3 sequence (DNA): TGTGCCAGCAGATACTTGACAGAGAGAGCTTTCTTT.